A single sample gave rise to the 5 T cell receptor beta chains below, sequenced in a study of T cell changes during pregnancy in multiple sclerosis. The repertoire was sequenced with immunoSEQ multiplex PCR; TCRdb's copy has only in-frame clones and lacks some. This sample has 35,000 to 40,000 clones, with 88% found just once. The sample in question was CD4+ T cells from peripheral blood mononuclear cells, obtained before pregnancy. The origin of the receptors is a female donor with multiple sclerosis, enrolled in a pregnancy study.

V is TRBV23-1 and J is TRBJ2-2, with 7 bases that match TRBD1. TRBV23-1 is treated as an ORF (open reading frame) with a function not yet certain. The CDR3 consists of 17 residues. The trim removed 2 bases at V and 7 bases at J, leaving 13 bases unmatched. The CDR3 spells CASSQPGPGQRVGELFF. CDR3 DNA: TGCGCCAGCAGTCAACCAGGACCGGGACAGAGAGTCGGGGAGCTGTTTTTT.

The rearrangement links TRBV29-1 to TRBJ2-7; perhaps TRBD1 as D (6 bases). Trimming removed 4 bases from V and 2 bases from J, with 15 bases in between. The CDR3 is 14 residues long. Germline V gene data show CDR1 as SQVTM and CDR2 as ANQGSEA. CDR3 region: CSVVVPRGTYEQYF. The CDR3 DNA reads TGCAGCGTTGTTGTACCTAGGGGGACCTACGAGCAGTACTTC.

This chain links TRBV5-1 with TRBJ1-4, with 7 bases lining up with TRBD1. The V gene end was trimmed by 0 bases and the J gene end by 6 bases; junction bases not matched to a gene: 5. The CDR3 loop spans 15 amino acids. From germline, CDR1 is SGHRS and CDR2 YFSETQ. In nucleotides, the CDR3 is TGCGCCAGCAGCTTGGTGGCAGGGGGATATGAAAAACTGTTTTTT. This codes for CASSLVAGGYEKLFF.

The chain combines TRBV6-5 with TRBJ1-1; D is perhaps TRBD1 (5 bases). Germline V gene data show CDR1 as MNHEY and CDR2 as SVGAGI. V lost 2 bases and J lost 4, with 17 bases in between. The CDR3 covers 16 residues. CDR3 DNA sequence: TGTGCCAGCAGTTACCTTTCGCAGAGGAGGGGCACTGAAGCTTTCTTT. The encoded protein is CASSYLSQRRGTEAFF.

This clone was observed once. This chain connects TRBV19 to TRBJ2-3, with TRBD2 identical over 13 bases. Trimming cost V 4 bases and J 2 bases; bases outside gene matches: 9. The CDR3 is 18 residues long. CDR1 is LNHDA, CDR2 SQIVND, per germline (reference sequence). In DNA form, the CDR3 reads TGTGCCAGTAGTAAGAGGACTAGCGGGAGACCTTACACAGATACGCAGTATTTT. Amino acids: CASSKRTSGRPYTDTQYF.